The 17 T cell receptor beta chains given below trace back to one sample, sequenced in a study of blood T cells in healthy people across ages. A second 7 to 11 cycle PCR used barcoded and J-beta primers. TCRdb fed the 5' RACE reads into MiXCR, producing one record per CDR3 protein. This sample has roughly 1,300,000 distinct CDR3 sequences, with around 59% found just once. Sequences were obtained from blood. These receptors all come from a man younger than 30 in good health.

Notes on this clonotype: Its ends do not fully match the called genes, so a read error is possible. The V call is TRBV6-2 or TRBV6-3, the J call TRBJ2-1; 13 nucleotides match TRBD2. CDR3 length: 17 residues. Germline V gene data show CDR1 as MNHEY and CDR2 as SVGEGT. This CDR3 is CAGSLGLAGSSYNEQFF. The CDR3, as DNA: TGTGCCGGCAGTCTGGGACTAGCGGGGAGCTCCTACAATGAGCAGTTCTTC.

This clonotype was counted ten times or more. The chain is built from TRBV20-1 and TRBJ2-5; no clear D. The CDR3 has 13 residues. The germline CDR1 and CDR2 sequences are DFQATT and SNEGSKA (reference sequence). Trimming stripped 5 bases from V and 2 bases from J, with 12 bases between. The CDR3 DNA reads TGCAGTGCTTCCCCCTTGGTGCAAGAGACCCAGTACTTC. The encoded protein is CSASPLVQETQYF.

The rearrangement joins TRBV4-1 to TRBJ1-2; tentatively, D is TRBD1 (5 bases). The CDR3 consists of 12 residues. Germline CDR1 is MGHRA and CDR2 is YSYEKL. V lost 4 bases, J lost 5 bases, and 8 bases lay in between. CDR3 sequence: CASSLQDYGYTF. DNA for the CDR3: TGCGCCAGCAGCCTACAGGATTATGGCTACACCTTC.

The chain joins TRBV4-1 to TRBJ2-6, with D maybe TRBD2 (5 bases). Trimming pared 2 bases from V and 12 bases from J, leaving 20 bases between. CDR1 and CDR2 (germline): MGHRA, YSYEKL. The CDR3 covers 16 residues. This chain's CDR3 is CASSQPDRLWRVVLTF. In DNA form, the CDR3 reads TGCGCCAGCAGCCAACCGGACCGTCTCTGGCGGGTCGTCCTGACTTTC.

The rearrangement uses TRBV10-1 and TRBJ2-3; 10 bases match TRBD2. The CDR3 extends over 15 amino acids. J was trimmed by 3 bases and V by 2 bases; bases with no gene match: 2. Per the germline V gene, CDR1 is WNHNN and CDR2 is SYGVQD (reference sequence). CDR3 sequence: CASSETSGETDTQYF. The CDR3 DNA sequence: TGCGCCAGCAGTGAGACTAGCGGGGAAACAGATACGCAGTATTTT.

This clonotype was seen more than once but under ten times. The chain employs TRBV5-1 and TRBJ2-3; possible D gene TRBD2, 6 bases. The V gene lost 1 base and the J gene lost 0 bases, with 15 bases spanning the gap. Germline CDR1 SGHRS, CDR2 YFSETQ. The CDR3 loop spans 17 amino acids. The CDR3 DNA reads as TGCGCCAGCAGCTTGATTGGCGGCGGGGAAAGCACAGATACGCAGTATTTT. Protein product: CASSLIGGGESTDTQYF.

The rearrangement joins TRBV6-2 or TRBV6-3 to TRBJ2-7, with D perhaps being TRBD1 or TRBD2 (5 bases each). This CDR3 comprises 15 residues. The V end lost 6 bases, the J end lost 2 bases, and 17 bases lay between the germline ends. Per the germline V gene, CDR1 is MNHEY and CDR2 is SVGEGT. Here the CDR3 DNA reads TGTGCCAGCAGACCTCGAGGGGCTGGTACCTACGAGCAGTACTTC. Its translation: CASRPRGAGTYEQYF.

The chain has TRBV5-8 and TRBJ2-2; 8 bases are shared with TRBD1. V dropped 4 bases and J dropped 1; count of bases not matched to a gene: 6. CDR1 SGHTS and CDR2 YDEGEE come from the germline V gene. The length of the CDR3 is 16 residues. In DNA, the CDR3 is TGTGCCAGCAGCCGGGGACAGGTCGAGAACACCGGGGAGCTGTTTTTT. Protein product: CASSRGQVENTGELFF.

The V and J genes are TRBV12-3 or TRBV12-4 and TRBJ2-1; TRBD1 aligns across 8 bases. The CDR3 sequence is 19 residues long. V trimming: 3 bases; J trimming: 0 bases; junction bases outside the gene matches: 13. CDR3: CASSLDHGQGTSSYNEQFF. For the CDR3, the DNA is TGTGCCAGCAGTTTGGACCATGGACAGGGAACAAGCTCCTACAATGAGCAGTTCTTC.

J is TRBJ2-5 and V is TRBV7-9; possibly TRBD2 for D (5 bases). This CDR3 is 12 amino acids long. Trimming took off 4 bases at V and 11 bases at J, with 14 bases between the two ends. Germline-derived CDR1 and CDR2 are SEHNR and FQNEAQ (reference sequence). DNA of the CDR3: TGTGCCAGCAGCTGGTTTCCTTGGGAGCAGTACTTC. Protein sequence: CASSWFPWEQYF.

The chain couples TRBV25-1 to TRBJ1-5; D may be TRBD1 (5 bases). The length of the CDR3 is 14 residues. Per germline, CDR1 MGHDK and CDR2 SYGVNS. The germline V and J ends were trimmed by 4 bases and 3 bases, with 10 bases remaining between them. This CDR3 reads CASSGGRDNQPQHF. The CDR3 bases are TGTGCCAGCAGTGGGGGACGGGACAATCAGCCCCAGCATTTT.

The rearrangement joins TRBV5-1 to TRBJ1-1; 10 bases agree with TRBD1. The CDR3 length is 17 residues. Germline V gives CDR1 SGHRS, CDR2 YFSETQ. The V gene end was trimmed by 2 bases and the J gene end by 5 bases; junction bases not matched to a gene: 12. CDR3 coding DNA: TGCGCCAGCAGCTTTGGGACAGGGGCAGGCTTAGGGACTGAAGCTTTCTTT. Encoded protein: CASSFGTGAGLGTEAFF.

J is TRBJ1-1 and V is TRBV20-1; 7 nucleotides match TRBD1. The germline CDR1 and CDR2 sequences are DFQATT and SNEGSKA (reference sequence). This CDR3 is built from 13 residues. The CDR3 region is CRAPRRGQVYVFF. The DNA of the CDR3 is TGCAGGGCGCCAAGGAGGGGGCAGGTTTATGTTTTCTTT.

This clonotype was recorded once. J is TRBJ2-5 and V is TRBV29-1; TRBD2 agrees at 11 bases. Trimming cost V 6 bases and J 2 bases; bases outside gene matches: 17. CDR1 SQVTM and CDR2 ANQGSEA come from the germline V gene. The CDR3 sequence is 18 residues long. The CDR3 DNA sequence: TGCAGCGTCGCCCGACGCCTAGCGGGAGGTTTAGGGCAAGAGACCCAGTACTTC. Protein: CSVARRLAGGLGQETQYF.

This clonotype was observed at least ten times. V and J are TRBV29-1 and TRBJ2-3; possible D gene TRBD2, 6 bases. Germline V gene data show CDR1 as SQVTM and CDR2 as ANQGSEA. CDR3 length equals 13 residues. V lost 5 bases to trimming and J lost 0 bases, with 9 bases between them. The CDR3: CSVRGRSTDTQYF. The CDR3 nucleotides read TGCAGCGTTCGGGGGAGGAGCACAGATACGCAGTATTTT.

This clonotype has at least ten counts. V usage is TRBV9 and J usage is TRBJ1-5; D is uncertain. The CDR3 runs 14 residues. Trimming took 0 bases from V and 3 from J, leaving 7 bases between them. The V gene's germline CDR1 is SGDLS and CDR2 YYNGEE. CDR3 DNA sequence: TGTGCCAGCAGCGTAGAGGCCTTCAATCAGCCCCAGCATTTT. It yields the protein CASSVEAFNQPQHF.

The CDR3 bases are TGCAGCGTTGTCGGCAGGGACTACGAGCAGTACTTC. Translation gives CSVVGRDYEQYF. The chain uses TRBV29-1 and TRBJ2-4, with D perhaps matching TRBD1 (5 bases). The tail of the sequence fits TRBJ2-7 better, so the J call may be wrong. Germline loops: CDR1 SQVTM, CDR2 ANQGSEA. This CDR3 spans 12 amino acids.